This T cell receptor beta chain was identified during a study of OX40 agonist ivuxolimab in advanced cancers. This CDR3 contains 15 residues. With 5 bases removed from V and 0 bases from J, the gap between germline ends came to 14 bases. Germline V gene lookup returns CDR1 SGHTA and CDR2 FQGNSA. This clone occurred once. Distinct nucleotide sequences in the sample also encode this CDR3. Sequenced by immunoSEQ multiplex PCR; TCRdb stores in-frame clones only, minus some. Of about 120,000 clones in the sample, around 90% were seen once. This TCR was recovered from an adult with an advanced solid tumor such as melanoma, head and neck, liver or kidney cancer. The chain combines TRBV7-2 with TRBJ2-7; unclear D gene. The sample here was CD4+ or CD8+ T cells sorted from blood, taken in a trial of the OX40 agonist ivuxolimab. The chain's CDR3 is CASSPTGLSSYEQYF. The CDR3 nucleotides are TGTGCCAGCAGCCCGACGGGCCTGAGCTCCTACGAGCAGTACTTC.